The clone carrying this T cell receptor (beta chain) turned up a few times. The antigen remains unidentified. TCRbeta library construction was performed incorporating unique molecular identifiers. TCRdb independently ran MiXCR on the PCR reads; one entry per CDR3 protein. Of some 150,000 distinct CDR3 sequences in the sample, about 8.8% were seen once. The data are from a study of T-cell reconstitution after alpha-beta-depleted transplantation in children. Overall study findings and caveats: Several hundred expanded graft clones reportedly gave rise to the alpha-beta T cells present about two months after transplant. T cells produced anew were the main source of T-cell counts and diversity one year after transplant. The study traced high day-60 TCRbeta diversity in some patients to surviving recipient T cells and thymic progenitors.

CDR3 size: 14 residues. V was pared by 2 bases and J by 8 bases, with 15 bases between. Sequences were derived from PBMCs, mostly from graft donor cells, sampled 180 days after TCRalphabeta/CD19-depleted stem cell transplant. This sequence joins TRBV12-3 or TRBV12-4 and TRBJ1-1, with a possible D match to TRBD1 (6 bases). The TCR sequence derives from a female patient aged 2-10 years who had a stem cell transplant for congenital amegakaryocytic thrombocytopenia, so the T cells may come from the graft donor. The CDR3 region is CASSLSGGTGEAFF. The CDR3 DNA is TGTGCCAGCAGTTTATCGGGGGGCACAGGAGAAGCTTTCTTT.